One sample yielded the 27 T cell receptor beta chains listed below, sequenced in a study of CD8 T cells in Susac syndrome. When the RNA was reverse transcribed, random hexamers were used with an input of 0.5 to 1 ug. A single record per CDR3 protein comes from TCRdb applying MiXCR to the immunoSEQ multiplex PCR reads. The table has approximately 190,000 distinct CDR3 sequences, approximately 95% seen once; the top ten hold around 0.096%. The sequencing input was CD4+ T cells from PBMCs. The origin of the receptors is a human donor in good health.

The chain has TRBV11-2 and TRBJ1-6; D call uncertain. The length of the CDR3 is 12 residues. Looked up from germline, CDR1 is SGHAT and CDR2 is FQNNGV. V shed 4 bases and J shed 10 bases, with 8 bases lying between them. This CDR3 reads CASSWLGSPLHF. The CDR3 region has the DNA TGTGCCAGCAGCTGGCTTGGGTCACCCCTCCACTTT.

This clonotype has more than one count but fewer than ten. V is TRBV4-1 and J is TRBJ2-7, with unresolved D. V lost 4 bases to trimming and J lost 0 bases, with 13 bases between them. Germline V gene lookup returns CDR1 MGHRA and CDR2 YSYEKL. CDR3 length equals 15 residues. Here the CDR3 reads CASSPTDRASYEQYF. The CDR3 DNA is TGCGCCAGCAGCCCAACTGACCGAGCCTCCTACGAGCAGTACTTC.

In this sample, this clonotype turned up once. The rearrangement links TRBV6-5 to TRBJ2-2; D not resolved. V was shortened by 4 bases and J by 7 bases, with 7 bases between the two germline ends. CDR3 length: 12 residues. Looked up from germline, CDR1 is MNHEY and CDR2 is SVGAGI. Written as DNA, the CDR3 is TGTGCCAGCAGTTCCCCACTCGGGGAGCTGTTTTTT. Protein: CASSSPLGELFF.

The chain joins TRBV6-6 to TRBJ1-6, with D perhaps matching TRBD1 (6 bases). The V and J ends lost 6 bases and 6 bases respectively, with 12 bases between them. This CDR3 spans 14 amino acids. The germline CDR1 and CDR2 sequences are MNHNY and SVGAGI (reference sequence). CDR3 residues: CASRGQSLNSPLHF. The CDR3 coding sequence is TGTGCCAGCAGAGGACAGTCCCTTAATTCACCCCTCCACTTT.

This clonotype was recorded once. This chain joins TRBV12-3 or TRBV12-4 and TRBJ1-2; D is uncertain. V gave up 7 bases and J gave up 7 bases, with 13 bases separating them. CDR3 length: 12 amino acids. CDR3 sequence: CASNTGQSGYTF. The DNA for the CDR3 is TGTGCCAGCAACACCGGCCAGTCTGGCTACACCTTC.

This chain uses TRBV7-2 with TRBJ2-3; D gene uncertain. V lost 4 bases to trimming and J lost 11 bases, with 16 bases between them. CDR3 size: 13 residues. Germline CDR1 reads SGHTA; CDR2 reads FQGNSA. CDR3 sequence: CASSSKASSGQYF. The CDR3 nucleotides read TGTGCCAGCAGCTCTAAGGCCTCTTCGGGGCAGTATTTT.

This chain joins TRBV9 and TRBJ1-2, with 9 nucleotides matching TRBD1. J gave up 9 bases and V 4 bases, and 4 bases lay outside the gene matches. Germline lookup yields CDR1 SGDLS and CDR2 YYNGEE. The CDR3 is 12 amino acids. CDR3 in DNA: TGTGCCAGCAGCATCACAGGGGGCCGCTACACCTTC. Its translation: CASSITGGRYTF.

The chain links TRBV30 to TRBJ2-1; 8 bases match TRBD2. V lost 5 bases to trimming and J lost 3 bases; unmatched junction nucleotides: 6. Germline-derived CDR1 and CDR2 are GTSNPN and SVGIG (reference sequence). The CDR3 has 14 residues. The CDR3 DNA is TGTGCCTGGGGGGGGAGCGGGGGCTACAATGAGCAGTTCTTC. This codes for CAWGGSGGYNEQFF.

CDR3 DNA sequence: TGTGCCAGCAGCGTAGAACACGGACTAGCGGGGGGATGGAATGAGCAGTTCTTC. Translated: CASSVEHGLAGGWNEQFF. The chain combines TRBV9 with TRBJ2-1, with 14 bases aligning to TRBD2. J gave up 7 bases and V 0 bases, and 9 bases lay outside the gene matches. The germline CDR1 and CDR2 sequences are SGDLS and YYNGEE. The CDR3 is made up of 18 amino acids.

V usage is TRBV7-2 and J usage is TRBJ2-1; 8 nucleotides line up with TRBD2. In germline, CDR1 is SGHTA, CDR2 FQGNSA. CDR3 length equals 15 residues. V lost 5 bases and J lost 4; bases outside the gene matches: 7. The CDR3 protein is CASSVSAGGYNEQFF. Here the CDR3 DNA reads TGTGCCAGCAGCGTGTCGGCGGGGGGATACAATGAGCAGTTCTTC.

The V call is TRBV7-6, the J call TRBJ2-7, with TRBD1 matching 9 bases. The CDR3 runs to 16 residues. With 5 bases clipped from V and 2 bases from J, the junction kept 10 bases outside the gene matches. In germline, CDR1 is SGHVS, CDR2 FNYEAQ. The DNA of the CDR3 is TGTGCCAGCAGCCCTATACCGGGACAGGGCGCCTACGAGCAGTACTTC. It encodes CASSPIPGQGAYEQYF.

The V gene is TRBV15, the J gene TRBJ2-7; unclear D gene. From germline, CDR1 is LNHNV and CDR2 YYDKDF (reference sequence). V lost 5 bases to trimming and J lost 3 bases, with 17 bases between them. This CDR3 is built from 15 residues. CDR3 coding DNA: TGTGCCACCAGCTTAACACCCTCAGGAGACTACGAGCAGTACTTC. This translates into CATSLTPSGDYEQYF.

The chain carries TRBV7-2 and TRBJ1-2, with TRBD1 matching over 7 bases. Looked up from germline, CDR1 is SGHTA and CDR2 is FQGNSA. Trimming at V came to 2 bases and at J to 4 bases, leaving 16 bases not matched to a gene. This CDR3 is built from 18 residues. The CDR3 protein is CASSLSPRQGGRGYGYTF. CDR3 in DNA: TGTGCCAGCAGCTTATCTCCGAGACAGGGAGGGAGAGGCTATGGCTACACCTTC.

CDR3 sequence: CASSLEGLPYNEQFF. CDR3 in DNA: TGCGCCAGCAGCTTGGAGGGATTACCCTACAATGAGCAGTTCTTC. V usage is TRBV5-1 and J usage is TRBJ2-1; no clear D gene. CDR3 length: 15 amino acids. Germline lookup yields CDR1 SGHRS and CDR2 YFSETQ. Trimming removed 0 bases at V and 2 bases at J, with 9 bases between.

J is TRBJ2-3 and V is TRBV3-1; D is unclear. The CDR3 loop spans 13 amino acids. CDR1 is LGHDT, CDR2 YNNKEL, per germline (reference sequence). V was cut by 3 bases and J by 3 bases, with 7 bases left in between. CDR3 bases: TGTGCCAGCAGCCAGGAGTGGACAGATACGCAGTATTTT. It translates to CASSQEWTDTQYF.

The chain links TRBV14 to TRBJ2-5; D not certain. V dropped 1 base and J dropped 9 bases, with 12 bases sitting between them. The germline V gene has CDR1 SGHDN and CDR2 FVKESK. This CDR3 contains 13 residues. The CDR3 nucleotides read TGTGCCAGCAGCCAAGGTGCAGCGCAGGCCCAGTACTTC. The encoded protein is CASSQGAAQAQYF.

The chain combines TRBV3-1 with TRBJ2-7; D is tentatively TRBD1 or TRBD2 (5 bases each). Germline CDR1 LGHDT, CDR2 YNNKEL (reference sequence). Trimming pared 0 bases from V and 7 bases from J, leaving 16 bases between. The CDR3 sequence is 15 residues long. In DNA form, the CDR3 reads TGTGCCAGCAGCCAAGATCACCCCGGGGCCCGGGAGCAGTACTTC. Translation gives CASSQDHPGAREQYF.

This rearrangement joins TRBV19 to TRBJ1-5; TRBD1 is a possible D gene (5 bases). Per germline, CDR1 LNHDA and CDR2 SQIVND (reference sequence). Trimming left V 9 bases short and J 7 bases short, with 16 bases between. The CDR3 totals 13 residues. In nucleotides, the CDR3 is TGTGCCAGCGGAGTCTCCCGGGGGCAGCCCCAGCATTTT. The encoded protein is CASGVSRGQPQHF. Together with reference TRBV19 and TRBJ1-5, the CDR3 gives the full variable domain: DGGITQSPKYLFRKEGQNVTLSCEQNLNHDAMYWYRQDPGQGLRLIYYSQIVNDFQKGDIAEGYSVSREKKESFPLTVTSAQKNPTAFYLCASGVSRGQPQHFGDGTRLSIL.

In DNA form, the CDR3 reads TGTGCCAGCAGCCCGTCAGGAAATAATTCACCCCTCCACTTT. It encodes CASSPSGNNSPLHF. The rearrangement joins TRBV7-3 to TRBJ1-6; D uncertain. The germline CDR1 and CDR2 sequences are SGHTA and FQGTGA. The CDR3 has 14 residues. V was pared by 5 bases and J by 5 bases, with 10 bases between. The full variable domain, completed using reference TRBV7-3 and TRBJ1-6, is GAGVSQTPSNKVTEKGKYVELRCDPISGHTALYWYRQSLGQGPEFLIYFQGTGAADDSGLPNDRFFAVRPEGSVSTLKIQRTERGDSAVYLCASSPSGNNSPLHFGNGTRLTVT.

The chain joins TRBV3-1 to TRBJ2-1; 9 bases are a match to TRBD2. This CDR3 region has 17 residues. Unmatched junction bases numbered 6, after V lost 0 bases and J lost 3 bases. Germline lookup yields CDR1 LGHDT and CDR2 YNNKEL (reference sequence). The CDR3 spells CASSQDPLAGVYNEQFF. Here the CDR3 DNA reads TGTGCCAGCAGCCAAGATCCCTTAGCGGGGGTCTACAATGAGCAGTTCTTC.

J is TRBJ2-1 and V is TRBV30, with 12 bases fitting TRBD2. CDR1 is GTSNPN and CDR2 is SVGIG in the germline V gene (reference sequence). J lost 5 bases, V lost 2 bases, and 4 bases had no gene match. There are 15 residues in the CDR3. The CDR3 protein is CAWSLGLAGNNEQFF. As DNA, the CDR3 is TGTGCCTGGAGTTTAGGACTAGCGGGGAACAATGAGCAGTTCTTC.

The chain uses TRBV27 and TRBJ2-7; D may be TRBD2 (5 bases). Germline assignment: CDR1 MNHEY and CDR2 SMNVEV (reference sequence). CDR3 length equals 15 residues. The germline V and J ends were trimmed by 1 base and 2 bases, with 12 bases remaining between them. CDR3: CASSLWERYTYEQYF. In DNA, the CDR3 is TGTGCCAGCAGTTTATGGGAGCGCTATACCTACGAGCAGTACTTC.

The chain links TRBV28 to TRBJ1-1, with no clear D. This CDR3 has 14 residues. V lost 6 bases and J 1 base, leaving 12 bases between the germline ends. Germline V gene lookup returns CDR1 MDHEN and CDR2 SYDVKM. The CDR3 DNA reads TGTGCCAGCAGGGGAAATCCAGGGAACACTGAAGCTTTCTTT. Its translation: CASRGNPGNTEAFF.

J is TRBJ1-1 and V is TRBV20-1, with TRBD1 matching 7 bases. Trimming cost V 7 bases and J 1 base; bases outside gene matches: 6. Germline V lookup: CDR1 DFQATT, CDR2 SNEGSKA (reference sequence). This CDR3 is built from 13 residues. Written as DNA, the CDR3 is TGCAGTGTTAACAGGGGAGCGAACACTGAAGCTTTCTTT. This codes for CSVNRGANTEAFF.

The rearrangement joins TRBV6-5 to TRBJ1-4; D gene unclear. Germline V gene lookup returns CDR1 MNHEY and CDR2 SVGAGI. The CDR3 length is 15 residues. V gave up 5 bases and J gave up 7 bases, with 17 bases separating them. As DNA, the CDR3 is TGTGCCAGCAGTACGAGTCCATCGGCGGGTGAAAAACTGTTTTTT. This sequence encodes CASSTSPSAGEKLFF.

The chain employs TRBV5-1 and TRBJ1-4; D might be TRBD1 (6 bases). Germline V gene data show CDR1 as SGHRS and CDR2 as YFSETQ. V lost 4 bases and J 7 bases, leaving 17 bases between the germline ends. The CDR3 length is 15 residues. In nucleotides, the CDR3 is TGCGCCAGCAGCACCGGGACAACGGCGGTTGAAAAACTGTTTTTT. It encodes CASSTGTTAVEKLFF.

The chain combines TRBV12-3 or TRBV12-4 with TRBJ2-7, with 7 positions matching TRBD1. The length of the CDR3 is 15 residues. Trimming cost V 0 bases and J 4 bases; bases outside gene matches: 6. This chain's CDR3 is CASSLAGTAVYEQYF. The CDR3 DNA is TGTGCCAGCAGTTTAGCGGGGACAGCCGTTTACGAGCAGTACTTC.